This TCR beta chain was retrieved from a study of blood T cell dynamics during melanoma immunotherapy. About the study: First-line therapy was either pembrolizumab or nivolumab with ipilimumab for metastatic melanoma. General study points: Unlike progressors, later disease-control patients had W3 repertoires gaining clonality or diversity.

Sequencing used immunoSEQ multiplex PCR; TCRdb keeps in-frame clones, though not all of them. The repertoire holds roughly 20,000 clones, about 85% seen once, with approximately 8% in the top ten. Time point denoted: week 3, after first cycle of checkpoint inhibitor. Germline V lookup: CDR1 SEHNR, CDR2 FQNEAQ (reference sequence). V was shortened by 1 base and J by 1 base, with 14 bases between the two germline ends. The CDR3 has 16 residues. This clone was recorded a few times. The antigen remains undetermined. This receptor was taken from a human donor with melanoma. Sequenced material: blood, taken from a patient treated with checkpoint blockade. The rearrangement joins TRBV7-9 to TRBJ2-7, with D perhaps assigned TRBD1 or TRBD2 (6 bases each). CDR3 in DNA: TGTGCCAGCAGCTTAGGTGGGGGGCGCGTTTCCTACGAGCAGTACTTC. Translated, it gives CASSLGGGRVSYEQYF.